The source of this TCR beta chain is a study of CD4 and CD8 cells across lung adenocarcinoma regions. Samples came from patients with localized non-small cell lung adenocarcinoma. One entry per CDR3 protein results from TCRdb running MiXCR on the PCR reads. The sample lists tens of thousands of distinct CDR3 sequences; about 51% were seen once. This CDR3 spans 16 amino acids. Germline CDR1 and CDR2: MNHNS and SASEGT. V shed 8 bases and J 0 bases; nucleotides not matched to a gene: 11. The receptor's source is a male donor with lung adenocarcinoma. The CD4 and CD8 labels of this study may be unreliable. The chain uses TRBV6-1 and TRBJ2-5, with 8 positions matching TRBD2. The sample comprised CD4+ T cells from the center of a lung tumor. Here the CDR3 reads CASGGRGGRDQETQYF. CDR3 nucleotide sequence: TGTGCCAGCGGGGGCCGGGGGGGCCGTGACCAAGAGACCCAGTACTTC.